This T cell receptor beta chain was sequenced in a study of response to subunit inactivated influenza vaccine. Whole-study results and caveats: That few new T cells are recruited by each seasonal influenza vaccination was the authors' suggestion.

This clonotype was observed a handful of times. What it recognizes is unknown. V shed 2 bases and J shed 3 bases, with 8 bases lying between them. Germline V CDR1 and CDR2: MNHEY, SVGAGI. CDR3 length: 13 residues. TCRdb re-called the RT-PCR reads through MiXCR, storing one row per CDR3 protein. The data hold 610,000 or so distinct CDR3 sequences, with about 15% observed a single time. The chain is built from TRBV6-5 and TRBJ2-7; D is ambiguous. The sequence was obtained from a man aged 45-65 years who received an inactivated influenza vaccine. This material consisted of PBMCs from blood, taken about 12 days after vaccination. CDR3 loop: CASSYATYYEQYF. The CDR3 region has the DNA TGTGCCAGCAGTTACGCGACATACTACGAGCAGTACTTC.